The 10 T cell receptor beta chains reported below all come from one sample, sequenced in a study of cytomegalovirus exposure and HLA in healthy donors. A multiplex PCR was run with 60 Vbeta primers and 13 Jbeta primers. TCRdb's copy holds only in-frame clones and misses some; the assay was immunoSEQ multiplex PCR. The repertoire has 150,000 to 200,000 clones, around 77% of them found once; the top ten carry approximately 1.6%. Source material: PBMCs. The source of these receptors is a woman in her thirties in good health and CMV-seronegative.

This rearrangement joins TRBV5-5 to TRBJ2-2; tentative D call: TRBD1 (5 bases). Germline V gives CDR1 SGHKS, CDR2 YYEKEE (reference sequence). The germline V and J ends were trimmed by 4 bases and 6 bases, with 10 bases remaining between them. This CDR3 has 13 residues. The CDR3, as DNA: TGTGCCAGCAGCCCCCTAGGGGCCGGGGAGCTGTTTTTT. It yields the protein CASSPLGAGELFF.

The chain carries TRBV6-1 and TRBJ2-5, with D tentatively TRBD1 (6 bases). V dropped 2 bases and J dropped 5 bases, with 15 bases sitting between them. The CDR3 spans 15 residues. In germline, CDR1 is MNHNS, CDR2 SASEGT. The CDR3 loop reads CASSETGTYVETQYF. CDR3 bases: TGTGCCAGCAGTGAAACCGGGACATACGTGGAGACCCAGTACTTC.

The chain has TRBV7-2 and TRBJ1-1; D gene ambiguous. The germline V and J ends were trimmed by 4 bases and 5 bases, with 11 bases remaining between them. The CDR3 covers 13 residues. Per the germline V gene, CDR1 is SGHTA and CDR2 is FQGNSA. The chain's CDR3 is CASSSPGVTEAFF. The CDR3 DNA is TGTGCCAGCAGCTCGCCCGGGGTAACTGAAGCTTTCTTT.

This chain's CDR3 is CASSYSGGTNTGELFF. DNA for the CDR3: TGCGCCAGCAGTTATAGCGGGGGGACGAACACCGGGGAGCTGTTTTTT. The chain employs TRBV10-1 and TRBJ2-2, with TRBD2 identical over 10 bases. The trim removed 5 bases at V and 0 bases at J, leaving 3 bases unmatched. The length of the CDR3 is 16 residues. Germline CDR1 is WNHNN and CDR2 is SYGVQD (reference sequence).

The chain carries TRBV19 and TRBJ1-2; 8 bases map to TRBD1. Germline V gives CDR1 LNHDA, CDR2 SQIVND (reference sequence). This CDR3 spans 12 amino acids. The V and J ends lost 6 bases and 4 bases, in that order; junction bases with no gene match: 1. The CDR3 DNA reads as TGTGCCAGTAGGACAGGGGCCTATGGCTACACCTTC. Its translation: CASRTGAYGYTF.

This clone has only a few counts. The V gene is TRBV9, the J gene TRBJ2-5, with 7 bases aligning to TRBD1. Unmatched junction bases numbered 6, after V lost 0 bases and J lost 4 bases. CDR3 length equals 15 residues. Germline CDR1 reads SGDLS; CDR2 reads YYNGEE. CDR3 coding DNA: TGTGCCAGCAGCGTAGGAGGGGGCTGGGGAGAGACCCAGTACTTC. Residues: CASSVGGGWGETQYF.

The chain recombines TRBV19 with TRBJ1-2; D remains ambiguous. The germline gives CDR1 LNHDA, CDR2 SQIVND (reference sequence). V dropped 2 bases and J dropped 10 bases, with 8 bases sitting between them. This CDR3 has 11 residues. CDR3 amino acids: CASSIRSDYTF. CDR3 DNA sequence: TGTGCCAGTAGTATAAGAAGCGACTACACCTTC.

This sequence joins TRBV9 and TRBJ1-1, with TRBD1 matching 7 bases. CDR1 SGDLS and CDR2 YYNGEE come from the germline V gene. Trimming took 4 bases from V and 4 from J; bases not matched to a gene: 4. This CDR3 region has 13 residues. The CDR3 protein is CASSLTGTTEAFF. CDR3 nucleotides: TGTGCCAGCAGCTTGACAGGGACCACTGAAGCTTTCTTT.

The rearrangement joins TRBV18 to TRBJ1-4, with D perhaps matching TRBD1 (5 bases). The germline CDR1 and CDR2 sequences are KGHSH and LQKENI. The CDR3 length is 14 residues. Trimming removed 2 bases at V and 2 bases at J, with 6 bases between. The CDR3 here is CASSPSGTNEKLFF. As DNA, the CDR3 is TGTGCCAGCTCACCATCAGGGACTAATGAAAAACTGTTTTTT.

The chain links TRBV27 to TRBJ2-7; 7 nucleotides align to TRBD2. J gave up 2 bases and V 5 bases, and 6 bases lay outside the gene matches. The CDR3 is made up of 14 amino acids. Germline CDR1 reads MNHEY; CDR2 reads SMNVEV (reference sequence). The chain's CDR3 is CASSLWGGAYEQYF. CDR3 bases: TGTGCCAGCAGTCTCTGGGGGGGTGCCTACGAGCAGTACTTC.